This T cell receptor beta chain was profiled in a study of blood T cells in healthy people across ages. Turning to this clonotype: Antigen unknown. At one of its ends the junction is not consistent with the germline gene, which may arise from a read error.

Study results and caveats: Long-lived donors exceeded aged donors in naive CD4+ cells and diversity. Donor CMV status, an unknown factor, possibly confounded changes in expanded clonotypes. Per million T cells, the diversity of TCR beta decreased roughly linearly as age advanced.

Sample-barcoded 5' priming and a J-beta primer mix drove a second PCR of about 6 to 12 cycles. Per sample, CDR3-containing paired-end reads numbered at least 3 million. TCRdb called the 5' RACE reads again in MiXCR, with one record for every CDR3 protein. Of 650,000 or so distinct CDR3 sequences listed, over 40% were seen once; the top ten hold 13%. The germline V gene has CDR1 MNHEY and CDR2 SMNVEV (reference sequence). The CDR3 has 16 amino acids. This sequence was found in a woman of 80 years or more in good health. The chain uses TRBV27 and TRBJ2-3, with D unclear. The sequenced sample consisted of blood. CDR3 in DNA: TGTGCCAGCAGTTTCGTGCTAGGAGTCGGCACAGATGCGCAGTATTTT. Its protein is CASSFVLGVGTDAQYF.